What follows are 5 T cell receptor beta chains derived from one specimen sequenced in a study of CXCR3-negative and CXCR3-positive naive CD8 T cells (dated by TCRdb to the late 2010s). What these receptors recognize is not known. What the study reported, not specific to this receptor: TRB CDR3s from CXCR3-positive naive cells showed higher hydrophobicity (lower Kidera factor 4), lower energy, and higher strength and volume indices than CXCR3-negative naive cells.

For sequencing, a NextSeq 550 was employed. The Human TCR Profiling Kit (MiLaboratory) was used to make UMI-labeled 5' RACE TRB cDNA libraries. The reads were reprocessed in TCRdb, with one entry per CDR3 protein sequence and no accompanying DNA. This specimen's table enumerates about 140,000 distinct CDR3 sequences. Jointly, the top ten make up about 0.37% of the sample. Sample: naive CXCR3+ CD8+ T cells from blood. The sample's cell subset or site label is to be understood as: CD45RO-CCR7+CD27+CD95- naive CD8+ T cells expressing CXCR3 (TNR3+). All receptors come from a human donor in good health. Some clones in this sample may be carry-over from other donors' samples.

The rearrangement uses TRBV7-9 and TRBJ2-1; without DNA, the TCRdb call of TRBD1 cannot be checked. The CDR3 contains 15 residues. From germline, CDR1 is SEHNR and CDR2 FQNEAQ (reference sequence). This chain's CDR3 is CASTPGSHSYNEQFF. Variable domain in full (rest from reference TRBV7-9 and TRBJ2-1): DTGVSQNPRHKITKRGQNVTFRCDPISEHNRLYWYRQTLGQGPEFLTYFQNEAQLEKSRLLSDRFSAERPKGSFSTLEIQRTEQGDSAMYLCASTPGSHSYNEQFFGPGTRLTVL.

The V call is TRBV12-3 or TRBV12-4, the J call TRBJ2-1; the D gene TCRdb calls, TRBD1, cannot be checked with no DNA. CDR3 length: 13 residues. The CDR3 loop is CASTSVGTSEQFF.

The gene calls are TRBV15 and TRBJ2-3; lacking DNA, the TRBD2 call made by TCRdb goes unchecked. This CDR3 is built from 19 residues. Germline CDR1 LNHNV, CDR2 YYDKDF (reference sequence). CDR3 protein: CATSNALLLAGQLLDTQYF.

The gene calls are TRBV29-1 and TRBJ2-1. CDR3 length equals 15 residues. Germline V lookup: CDR1 SQVTM, CDR2 ANQGSEA. The CDR3 sequence: CSVVEGGIYNNEQFF.

CDR3 residues: CASSNQRDVGTDTQYF. The gene calls are TRBV4-3 and TRBJ2-3; TCRdb names TRBD2, which stays unverified in the absence of DNA. Germline CDR1 is LGHNA and CDR2 is YSLEER. This CDR3 contains 16 residues.